Presented here are 26 T cell receptor beta chains from one specimen sequenced in a study of post-analysis software for immune sequencing data (dated by TCRdb to between 2014 and 2016). These receptors lack a known antigen. Libraries were constructed by PCR. Data came from an Illumina HiSeq 2500. Unique molecular identifiers were incorporated into TCR beta cDNA libraries to reduce PCR and sequencing biases. TCRdb reprocessed the public reads (quality trimming at Q25 with fastp, clone calling with MiXCR) and kept in-frame beta chains. Identical CDR3 protein sequences are pooled into one entry, listed with their most common genes and DNA. The sample yields approximately 630,000 distinct CDR3 sequences; over 45% were counted once. About 11% of the sample comes from the top ten. The paper's findings and limits, for the study overall: Significantly higher frequencies in patients than in controls were found for roughly 5 TRBV segments, including TRBV5-6, TRBV5-1 and TRBV20-1.

Sequences were obtained from blood. The receptors originated from a girl aged 2-10 years with multiple sclerosis.

The chain combines TRBV29-1 with TRBJ2-7, with D possibly being TRBD1 or TRBD2 (6 bases each). The CDR3 totals 13 residues. Trimming removed 5 bases from V and 5 bases from J, with 16 bases in between. Germline V gene lookup returns CDR1 SQVTM and CDR2 ANQGSEA. This chain's CDR3 is CSVRLPGEDEQYF. The CDR3 nucleotides are TGCAGCGTTCGCCTACCAGGGGAGGACGAGCAGTACTTC.

The chain has TRBV9 and TRBJ2-5; TRBD1 matches 7 bases. The germline V gene has CDR1 SGDLS and CDR2 YYNGEE. The J segment lost 5 bases and the V segment lost 4 bases, leaving 11 bases of the junction unmatched. The CDR3 contains 15 residues. CDR3 protein: CASSPVTGRYETQYF. Written as DNA, the CDR3 is TGTGCCAGCAGCCCGGTGACAGGGAGATACGAGACCCAGTACTTC.

The rearrangement joins TRBV5-1 to TRBJ2-4, with 7 positions matching TRBD1. The germline CDR1 and CDR2 sequences are SGHRS and YFSETQ. The CDR3 spans 14 residues. The trim removed 2 bases at V and 5 bases at J, leaving 4 bases unmatched. The CDR3: CASSFEGAENIQYF. The CDR3 DNA is TGCGCCAGCAGCTTTGAGGGGGCAGAAAACATTCAGTACTTC.

The chain carries TRBV12-3 or TRBV12-4 and TRBJ1-2; 9 bases line up with TRBD1. The CDR3 totals 15 residues. Trimming removed 5 bases from V and 8 bases from J; junction bases left unmatched: 12. The CDR3 protein is CASSPNTGTGRGYTF. CDR3 nucleotide sequence: TGTGCCAGCAGTCCAAATACCGGGACAGGGCGCGGCTACACCTTC.

The CDR3 nucleotides are TGTGCCAGCAGCTTGGGACAGGGGGATTTGGCGTATGGCTACACCTTC. This sequence encodes CASSLGQGDLAYGYTF. The rearrangement joins TRBV6-1 to TRBJ1-2, with 11 bases identical to TRBD1. V trimming: 6 bases; J trimming: 5 bases; junction bases outside the gene matches: 11. Germline V gives CDR1 MNHNS, CDR2 SASEGT. The CDR3 consists of 16 residues.

The chain carries TRBV29-1 and TRBJ1-2; D not resolved. Per germline, CDR1 SQVTM and CDR2 ANQGSEA. The CDR3 loop spans 12 amino acids. V gave up 0 bases and J gave up 7 bases, with 9 bases separating them. In DNA, the CDR3 is TGCAGCGTTGAAGATTTTGTTCCTGGCTACACCTTC. The encoded protein is CSVEDFVPGYTF.

The rearrangement uses TRBV7-9 and TRBJ2-3, with D perhaps TRBD2 (6 bases). Germline-derived CDR1 and CDR2 are SEHNR and FQNEAQ (reference sequence). CDR3 size: 15 residues. The ends were cut back, 3 bases at V and 5 bases at J, with 15 bases in the middle. CDR3 DNA sequence: TGTGCCAGCAGCTTCGCAGGGACTTCCCGAGATACGCAGTATTTT. It yields the protein CASSFAGTSRDTQYF.

The rearrangement links TRBV18 to TRBJ2-5, with TRBD1 matching over 8 bases. CDR3 size: 15 residues. The J segment lost 3 bases and the V segment lost 3 bases, leaving 6 bases of the junction unmatched. Germline lookup yields CDR1 KGHSH and CDR2 LQKENI. DNA for the CDR3: TGTGCCAGCTCACCCCGGACAGGGTGGGAAGAGACCCAGTACTTC. Protein product: CASSPRTGWEETQYF.

This chain joins TRBV6-4 and TRBJ2-1, with 7 bases matching TRBD2. Germline CDR1 MRHNA, CDR2 SNTAGT. The CDR3 has 16 residues. V gave up 5 bases and J gave up 2 bases; unmatched junction bases: 9. CDR3 protein: CASSRRWEGPYNEQFF. The DNA for the CDR3 is TGTGCCAGCAGTAGGAGATGGGAGGGCCCCTACAATGAGCAGTTCTTC.

As regards this clonotype: Germline is not matched at one junction end, which may reflect a read error. The V call is TRBV6-5, the J call TRBJ2-3; the D gene is possibly TRBD2 (6 bases). Germline V gene lookup returns CDR1 MNHEY and CDR2 SVGAGI. This CDR3 comprises 17 residues. For the CDR3, the DNA is TGTGCCAGCAGTTCCTTTGATGGCGTCGGGAGCACAGATATGCAGTATTTT. Protein product: CASSSFDGVGSTDMQYF.

J is TRBJ2-3 and V is TRBV11-2; D is possibly TRBD2 (5 bases). V was trimmed by 1 base and J by 0 bases, leaving 11 bases between them. CDR1 and CDR2 (germline): SGHAT, FQNNGV. This CDR3 has 16 residues. The CDR3 here is CASSLGSGLSTDTQYF. In DNA, the CDR3 is TGTGCCAGCAGCTTAGGTTCGGGATTAAGCACAGATACGCAGTATTTT.

The chain couples TRBV7-2 to TRBJ2-1; 10 nucleotides agree with TRBD2. The CDR3 length is 16 residues. CDR1 SGHTA and CDR2 FQGNSA come from the germline V gene. V trimming: 5 bases; J trimming: 6 bases; junction bases outside the gene matches: 10. The CDR3 nucleotides read TGTGCCAGCAGCCCGCTTATCAGCGGGGGGGGCAATGAGCAGTTCTTC. The encoded protein is CASSPLISGGGNEQFF.

This rearrangement joins TRBV7-9 to TRBJ2-1; TRBD2 might be the D (6 bases). The ends were cut back, 7 bases at V and 7 bases at J, with 17 bases in the middle. CDR1 is SEHNR, CDR2 FQNEAQ, per germline (reference sequence). The CDR3 spans 14 residues. CDR3 protein: CASTWGVVPNEQFF. In DNA form, the CDR3 reads TGTGCCAGCACCTGGGGGGTAGTGCCAAATGAGCAGTTCTTC.

The V gene is TRBV20-1, the J gene TRBJ2-7, with D tentatively TRBD1 or TRBD2 (5 bases each). V was pared by 5 bases and J by 2 bases, with 16 bases between. From germline, CDR1 is DFQATT and CDR2 SNEGSKA (reference sequence). The length of the CDR3 is 14 residues. CDR3 in DNA: TGCAGTGCTCGTGGGGGACCACCACCCTACGAGCAGTACTTC. This codes for CSARGGPPPYEQYF.

This sequence joins TRBV29-1 and TRBJ2-5; D is undetermined. CDR1 is SQVTM and CDR2 is ANQGSEA in the germline V gene. V was pared by 4 bases and J by 5 bases, with 8 bases between. The CDR3 contains 11 residues. The CDR3 is CSVAQLETQYF. The CDR3 nucleotides read TGCAGCGTTGCCCAGCTGGAGACCCAGTACTTC.

The V call is TRBV6-5, the J call TRBJ2-7, with D perhaps being TRBD1 or TRBD2 (5 bases each). The ends were cut back, 2 bases at V and 6 bases at J, with 11 bases in the middle. The CDR3 contains 13 residues. Per germline, CDR1 MNHEY and CDR2 SVGAGI. The chain's CDR3 is CASSYPGTLEQYF. DNA for the CDR3: TGTGCCAGCAGTTACCCCGGGACGCTCGAGCAGTACTTC.

V usage is TRBV30 and J usage is TRBJ1-6; possibly TRBD1 for D (5 bases). Germline values: CDR1 GTSNPN, CDR2 SVGIG (reference sequence). CDR3 length: 15 residues. Trimming shortened V by 3 bases and J by 6 bases, and 15 bases separated the two germline ends. Here the CDR3 reads CAWSPGAGSNSPLHF. DNA of the CDR3: TGTGCCTGGAGCCCTGGGGCAGGCTCTAATTCACCCCTCCACTTT.

V is TRBV11-2 and J is TRBJ2-3, with 7 nucleotides matching TRBD2. V shed 3 bases and J 4 bases; nucleotides not matched to a gene: 13. CDR1 and CDR2 (germline): SGHAT, FQNNGV. This CDR3 spans 17 amino acids. CDR3 nucleotides: TGTGCCAGCAGCTTTGACTACGGGGGGAACGAACCAGATACGCAGTATTTT. Its translation: CASSFDYGGNEPDTQYF.

J is TRBJ1-5 and V is TRBV6-2 or TRBV6-3, with TRBD1 as a possible D gene (6 bases). V was clipped by 2 bases and J by 8 bases, with 16 bases between them. Germline V gene sequence: CDR1 MNHEY, CDR2 SVGEGT. The CDR3 is 15 amino acids. Here the CDR3 DNA reads TGTGCCAGCAGTTACAGGACAGTGTTTTGGGAGCCCCAGCATTTT. This sequence encodes CASSYRTVFWEPQHF.

This clonotype was counted only a few times. V usage is TRBV4-1 and J usage is TRBJ1-2; 7 bases line up with TRBD1. The CDR3 is 15 amino acids. Germline V gives CDR1 MGHRA, CDR2 YSYEKL. J gave up 8 bases and V 0 bases, and 9 bases lay outside the gene matches. Here the CDR3 reads CASSQDLTGFGGYTF. CDR3 bases: TGCGCCAGCAGCCAAGATCTGACAGGGTTCGGCGGCTACACCTTC.

This clonotype was recorded a few times. The chain recombines TRBV10-3 with TRBJ1-2; no reliable D call. Germline V gene sequence: CDR1 ENHRY, CDR2 SYGVKD. This CDR3 is built from 14 residues. The V end was cut by 3 bases, the J end by 0 bases, with 8 bases between. For the CDR3, the DNA is TGTGCCATCAGTGAAACCTTTACTAACTATGGCTACACCTTC. It codes for CAISETFTNYGYTF.

The chain couples TRBV7-2 to TRBJ2-5, with a weak D call TRBD2 (6 bases). The CDR3 is 17 amino acids. V lost 1 base to trimming and J lost 2 bases, with 17 bases between them. CDR1 and CDR2 (germline): SGHTA, FQGNSA. The CDR3 here is CASSLVSRREEQETQYF. CDR3 nucleotide sequence: TGTGCCAGCAGCTTAGTGTCCCGCAGGGAGGAGCAAGAGACCCAGTACTTC.

DNA for the CDR3: TGCAGTGCTAGAGGGACTAGCGGGAGTACAGATACGCAGTATTTT. Its translation is CSARGTSGSTDTQYF. The rearrangement links TRBV20-1 to TRBJ2-3; 13 bases fit TRBD2. With 1 base clipped from V and 3 bases from J, the junction kept 1 base outside the gene matches. Germline V gene data show CDR1 as DFQATT and CDR2 as SNEGSKA (reference sequence). This CDR3 is 15 amino acids long.

This clonotype was counted a single time. The chain employs TRBV20-1 and TRBJ2-7; no reliable D call. CDR1 is DFQATT, CDR2 SNEGSKA, per germline (reference sequence). The CDR3 runs 12 residues. Trimming stripped 4 bases from V and 0 bases from J, with 7 bases between. The CDR3 is CSATSFSYEQYF. DNA of the CDR3: TGCAGTGCTACCAGTTTCTCCTACGAGCAGTACTTC.

This chain joins TRBV20-1 and TRBJ2-7; TRBD1 matches at 8 bases. CDR1 is DFQATT and CDR2 is SNEGSKA in the germline V gene (reference sequence). The CDR3 consists of 15 residues. J lost 4 bases, V lost 1 base, and 9 bases had no gene match. The CDR3 DNA sequence: TGCAGTGCTAGAGCGCCAGGACAGGGCCCTTACGAGCAGTACTTC. This gives the protein CSARAPGQGPYEQYF.

CDR3 nucleotides: TGTGCCAGCAGGGAACCGGGATCTCGCTCCTACAATGAGCAGTTCTTC. This sequence encodes CASREPGSRSYNEQFF. The chain has TRBV12-3 or TRBV12-4 and TRBJ2-1; possible D gene TRBD2, 5 bases. Trimming left V 6 bases short and J 0 bases short, with 15 bases between. The CDR3 runs 16 residues.